The T cell receptor beta chain described here comes from a study of blood T cells in healthy people across ages. Ranging in age from about 6 to 90, the donors were healthy Caucasian individuals from Russia. Isolation yielded PBMCs, at least 7 million per sample, in every case. The CDR3 loop spans 14 amino acids. V shed 7 bases and J 3 bases; nucleotides not matched to a gene: 7. Through a sample-barcoded 5' primer and a J-beta primer mix, a second PCR was run for roughly 6 to 11 cycles. CDR3-containing paired-end reads numbered at least 2.5 million in each sample. From the 5' RACE reads, TCRdb called clonotypes with MiXCR, one entry per CDR3 protein. Of 980,000 or so distinct CDR3 sequences listed, around 48% are singletons. This clonotype was seen a handful of times.

The rearrangement links TRBV12-3 or TRBV12-4 to TRBJ2-3; 7 positions agree with TRBD1. The sample comprised blood. The TCR sequence derives from a man younger than 45 in good health. CDR3 loop: CASIRGQTTDTQYF. Here the CDR3 DNA reads TGTGCCAGCATTAGGGGACAGACGACAGATACGCAGTATTTT.